This T cell receptor beta chain was recorded in a study of blood T cell repertoires in COVID-19. The Seattle patients joined while their infection was active and were tracked longitudinally afterward. The CDR3 is made up of 13 amino acids. From germline, CDR1 is SGHDN and CDR2 FVKESK. Trimming took 1 base from V and 7 from J, leaving 11 bases between them. Method: immunoSEQ multiplex PCR; TCRdb's copy keeps in-frame clones and lacks some. The sample yields about 210,000 clones, about 85% seen once. The sample comprised peripheral blood. This TCR derives from an elderly woman with COVID-19, enrolled during active disease. V and J are TRBV14 and TRBJ2-7; D perhaps matches TRBD2 (6 bases). The CDR3 sequence is CASSQVGGGEQYF. The DNA of the CDR3 is TGTGCCAGCAGCCAAGTGGGAGGTGGAGAGCAGTACTTC. The full variable domain, in which reference TRBV14 and TRBJ2-7 provide the parts outside the CDR3, is EAGVTQFPSHSVIEKGQTVTLRCDPISGHDNLYWYRRVMGKEIKFLLHFVKESKQDESGMPNNRFLAERTGGTYSTLKVQPAELEDSGVYFCASSQVGGGEQYFGPGTRLTVT.